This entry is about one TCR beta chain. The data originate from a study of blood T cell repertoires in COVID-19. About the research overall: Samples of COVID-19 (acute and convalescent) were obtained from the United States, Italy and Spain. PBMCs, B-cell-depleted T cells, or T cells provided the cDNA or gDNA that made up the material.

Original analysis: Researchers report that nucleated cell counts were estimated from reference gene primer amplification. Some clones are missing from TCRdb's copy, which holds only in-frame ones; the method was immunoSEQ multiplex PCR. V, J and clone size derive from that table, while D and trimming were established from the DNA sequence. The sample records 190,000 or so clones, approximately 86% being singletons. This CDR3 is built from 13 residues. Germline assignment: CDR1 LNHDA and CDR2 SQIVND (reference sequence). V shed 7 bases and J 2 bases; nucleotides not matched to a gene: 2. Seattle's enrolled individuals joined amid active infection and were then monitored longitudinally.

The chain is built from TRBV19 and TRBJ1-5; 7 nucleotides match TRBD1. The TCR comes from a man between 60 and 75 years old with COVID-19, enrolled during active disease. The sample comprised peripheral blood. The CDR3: CASKTGGNQPQHF. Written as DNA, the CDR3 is TGTGCCAGTAAAACAGGGGGCAATCAGCCCCAGCATTTT.